Each of the 24 T cell receptor beta chains below was sequenced from the same sample in a study of beta chain features in type 1 diabetes. The study's findings and limits: TCRB CDR3s were moderately but significantly shorter in Type 1 diabetes patients in all four CD4+ subsets.

Expressed TCRB transcripts were sequenced, since all the RNA that had been isolated was reverse transcribed. Method: immunoSEQ multiplex PCR; TCRdb's copy keeps in-frame clones and lacks some. In the table there are some 370,000 clones, over 8.5% of which are singletons. Which antigens these TCRs recognize remains unknown. The sequencing sample was made of central memory CD4+ T cells from blood. These receptors came from a man between 25 and 39 years old with type 1 diabetes.

This clone came up a few times. V gene TRBV6-1 combines with J gene TRBJ2-7; TRBD2 is a possible D gene (6 bases). This CDR3 spans 14 amino acids. The germline V and J ends were trimmed by 2 bases and 1 base, with 9 bases remaining between them. The germline V gene encodes CDR1 MNHNS and CDR2 SASEGT. CDR3 region: CASSESRGSYEQYF. In DNA form, the CDR3 reads TGTGCCAGCAGTGAATCGCGGGGATCCTACGAGCAGTACTTC.

This clone was counted only a few times. V gene TRBV28 combines with J gene TRBJ2-7; maybe TRBD2 (6 bases). Trimming pared 1 base from V and 6 bases from J, leaving 13 bases between. CDR3 length: 14 residues. CDR1 and CDR2 from the germline V gene are MDHEN and SYDVKM. CDR3: CASSLSGTLGEQYF. The CDR3 nucleotides read TGTGCCAGCAGTTTATCCGGGACTTTGGGCGAGCAGTACTTC.

This clone has more than one count but fewer than ten. CDR3 nucleotide sequence: TGTGCCAGCACCGACCCTTTCCCGGGGGGTACCCAGTACTTC. It translates to CASTDPFPGGTQYF. This chain uses TRBV6-6 with TRBJ2-5; 7 bases align to TRBD2. With 7 bases clipped from V and 8 bases from J, the junction kept 13 bases outside the gene matches. Germline-derived CDR1 and CDR2 are MNHNY and SVGAGI (reference sequence). The CDR3 is made up of 14 amino acids.

There are many counts of this clone. CDR3 residues: CASSYPTGQNYEQYF. The CDR3 nucleotides read TGTGCCAGCTCTTACCCAACGGGACAAAACTACGAGCAGTACTTC. The V and J genes are TRBV28 and TRBJ2-7; weak D call: TRBD1 (6 bases). Germline CDR1 is MDHEN and CDR2 is SYDVKM. V dropped 8 bases and J dropped 3 bases, with 20 bases sitting between them. The CDR3 is made up of 15 amino acids. The whole variable domain, filled in from reference TRBV28 and TRBJ2-7, reads DVKVTQSSRYLVKRTGEKVFLECVQDMDHENMFWYRQDPGLGLRLIYFSYDVKMKEKGDIPEGYSVSREKKERFSLILESASTNQTSMYLCASSYPTGQNYEQYFGPGTRLTVT.

The CDR3 DNA follows: TGTGCCAGCAGTTTAGCACGGGCCTCAACTAATGAAAAACTGTTTTTT. Translation: CASSLARASTNEKLFF. The V call is TRBV28, the J call TRBJ1-4, with D unresolved. Trimming shortened V by 2 bases and J by 0 bases, and 10 bases separated the two germline ends. CDR3 size: 16 residues. CDR1 MDHEN and CDR2 SYDVKM come from the germline V gene.

As to this clone: The junction departs from germline at one end; a sequencing error may be responsible. V and J are TRBV27 and TRBJ2-5; D unclear. This CDR3 comprises 13 residues. CDR1 and CDR2 from the germline V gene are MNHEY and SMNVEV (reference sequence). CDR3: CASSLKPQGTQYF. CDR3 coding DNA: TGTGCCAGCAGTTTAAAACCTCAAGGGACCCAGTACTTC.

This clone was counted only a few times. Other DNA sequences within the sample encode an identical CDR3. In DNA form, the CDR3 reads TGTGCCAGTAGGGGCGACAGGGGGCGACAGCCCCAGCATTTT. Encoded protein: CASRGDRGRQPQHF. This chain links TRBV19 with TRBJ1-5; 10 bases are a match to TRBD1. Germline V lookup: CDR1 LNHDA, CDR2 SQIVND (reference sequence). CDR3 length: 14 amino acids. V gave up 6 bases and J gave up 7 bases; unmatched junction bases: 6.

The CDR3 region is CASRTSTDTQYF. The CDR3 bases are TGTGCCAGCAGGACCAGCACAGATACGCAGTATTTT. The V call is TRBV28, the J call TRBJ2-3; D not certain. Germline lookup yields CDR1 MDHEN and CDR2 SYDVKM. The CDR3 has 12 amino acids. Trimming took off 6 bases at V and 0 bases at J, with 4 bases between the two ends. The variable domain in full, completed from reference TRBV28 and TRBJ2-3, reads DVKVTQSSRYLVKRTGEKVFLECVQDMDHENMFWYRQDPGLGLRLIYFSYDVKMKEKGDIPEGYSVSREKKERFSLILESASTNQTSMYLCASRTSTDTQYFGPGTRLTVL.

This chain connects TRBV7-2 to TRBJ1-3, with no clear D. V was clipped by 0 bases and J by 4 bases, with 7 bases between them. CDR1 SGHTA and CDR2 FQGNSA come from the germline V gene. This CDR3 region has 14 residues. This CDR3 is CASSLAWEGNTIYF. In nucleotides, the CDR3 is TGTGCCAGCAGCTTAGCCTGGGAGGGAAACACCATATATTTT. Full variable domain (remainder filled in from reference TRBV7-2 and TRBJ1-3): GAGVSQSPSNKVTEKGKDVELRCDPISGHTALYWYRQSLGQGLEFLIYFQGNSAPDKSGLPSDRFSAERTGGSVSTLTIQRTQQEDSAVYLCASSLAWEGNTIYFGEGSWLTVV.

The chain has TRBV2 and TRBJ1-2; the D gene is possibly TRBD1 (5 bases). The CDR3 is 14 amino acids. The germline V and J ends were trimmed by 11 bases and 4 bases, with 20 bases remaining between them. CDR1 SNHLY and CDR2 FYNNEI come from the germline V gene. Written as DNA, the CDR3 is TGTGCCTTTAGCAGGGACCTGGGAGTCTATGGCTACACCTTC. Its translation is CAFSRDLGVYGYTF.

This clone was recorded a few times. In the same sample, other DNA sequences code for this CDR3. This chain uses TRBV28 with TRBJ2-6; a possible D gene is TRBD2 (7 bases). Germline CDR1 MDHEN, CDR2 SYDVKM. V shed 7 bases and J shed 0 bases, with 16 bases lying between them. The CDR3 totals 17 residues. The CDR3 loop is CASMIRGGASGANVLTF. The CDR3 DNA reads TGTGCCAGCATGATAAGGGGGGGTGCCTCTGGGGCCAACGTCCTGACTTTC.

This clone has just a few counts. The rearrangement links TRBV4-1 to TRBJ2-1, with D perhaps TRBD2 (6 bases). With 0 bases removed from V and 9 bases from J, the gap between germline ends came to 12 bases. CDR3 length equals 14 residues. Germline CDR1 MGHRA, CDR2 YSYEKL. The DNA of the CDR3 is TGCGCCAGCAGCCAAGAGAGGAGGGAGAGTGAGCAGTTCTTC. It is translated as CASSQERRESEQFF.

This clone was counted a few times. CDR3 sequence: CASSLQGAIDTQYF. The CDR3 nucleotides read TGTGCCAGCAGCCTCCAGGGGGCCATAGATACGCAGTATTTT. The gene calls are TRBV7-2 and TRBJ2-3, with TRBD1 identical over 8 bases. The length of the CDR3 is 14 residues. The trim removed 5 bases at V and 5 bases at J, leaving 6 bases unmatched. CDR1 is SGHTA and CDR2 is FQGNSA in the germline V gene. Full variable domain (rest looked up from reference TRBV7-2 and TRBJ2-3): GAGVSQSPSNKVTEKGKDVELRCDPISGHTALYWYRQSLGQGLEFLIYFQGNSAPDKSGLPSDRFSAERTGGSVSTLTIQRTQQEDSAVYLCASSLQGAIDTQYFGPGTRLTVL.

This clone was detected many times. This sequence joins TRBV4-2 and TRBJ2-3, with TRBD2 identical over 8 bases. Germline V gene sequence: CDR1 LGHNA, CDR2 YNFKEQ. CDR3 length equals 17 residues. V lost 2 bases, J lost 0 bases, and 7 bases stayed unmatched. CDR3 amino acids: CASSQSGSSTSTDTQYF. The DNA for the CDR3 is TGTGCCAGCAGCCAAAGCGGGAGCAGCACTAGCACAGATACGCAGTATTTT.

The chain has TRBV7-2 and TRBJ1-1; a possible D gene is TRBD1 (6 bases). Trimming took 5 bases from V and 4 from J, leaving 11 bases between them. Germline V gives CDR1 SGHTA, CDR2 FQGNSA. CDR3 length equals 13 residues. CDR3 DNA: TGTGCCAGCAGCGCGGAGGGGGGCACTGAAGCTTTCTTT. It translates to CASSAEGGTEAFF.

This chain uses TRBV6-6 with TRBJ1-2; D not certain. Germline CDR1 reads MNHNY; CDR2 reads SVGAGI (reference sequence). This CDR3 has 13 amino acids. V lost 4 bases and J lost 1, with 7 bases in between. CDR3 coding DNA: TGTGCCAGCAGTTCCCGGAGTAACTATGGCTACACCTTC. Residues: CASSSRSNYGYTF.

There are a few counts of this clone. V usage is TRBV5-8 and J usage is TRBJ2-7, with D perhaps matching TRBD1 (5 bases). This CDR3 spans 12 amino acids. V was pared by 10 bases and J by 7 bases, with 18 bases between. Germline V gives CDR1 SGHTS, CDR2 YDEGEE. The CDR3 sequence: CAGNRIYDEQYF. In DNA form, the CDR3 reads TGTGCCGGAAACAGGATCTACGATGAGCAGTACTTC.

This sequence joins TRBV7-2 and TRBJ1-5, with D hard to call. V lost 4 bases, J lost 4 bases, and 5 bases lay in between. Germline V CDR1 and CDR2: SGHTA, FQGNSA. The CDR3 runs to 12 residues. The DNA of the CDR3 is TGTGCCAGCAGCTCCACAAATCAGCCCCAGCATTTT. It codes for CASSSTNQPQHF.

This clone has more than one count but fewer than ten. The V call is TRBV30, the J call TRBJ1-5; D unresolved. Germline values: CDR1 GTSNPN, CDR2 SVGIG (reference sequence). V gave up 0 bases and J gave up 6 bases, with 9 bases separating them. The CDR3 consists of 13 residues. The CDR3 is CAWSVGGPQPQHF. CDR3 in DNA: TGTGCCTGGAGTGTAGGAGGGCCTCAGCCCCAGCATTTT.

This clone was detected many times. The rearrangement joins TRBV23-1 to TRBJ1-4, with TRBD1 matching 7 bases. TRBV23-1 is flagged as an ORF with uncertain function. The J segment lost 8 bases and the V segment lost 4 bases, leaving 22 bases of the junction unmatched. The CDR3 has 19 amino acids. The CDR3 here is CASSLREVLRTGGGEKLFF. CDR3 coding DNA: TGCGCCAGCAGTCTAAGGGAGGTTCTGCGGACAGGCGGAGGGGAAAAACTGTTTTTT.

This clone has a handful of counts. This sample also contains other DNA sequences that code for the same CDR3. The rearrangement uses TRBV18 and TRBJ2-3; D is unresolved. The germline V gene has CDR1 KGHSH and CDR2 LQKENI. CDR3 size: 13 residues. V was shortened by 6 bases and J by 6 bases, with 13 bases between the two germline ends. The CDR3 DNA sequence: TGTGCCAGCTCCCCCAGTCTAACGGATACGCAGTATTTT. Translation: CASSPSLTDTQYF. Supplemented by reference TRBV18 and TRBJ2-3, the full variable domain reads NAGVMQNPRHLVRRRGQEARLRCSPMKGHSHVYWYRQLPEEGLKFMVYLQKENIIDESGMPKERFSAEFPKEGPSILRIQQVVRGDSAAYFCASSPSLTDTQYFGPGTRLTVL.

Regarding this clone: Additional DNA sequences in this sample encode the identical CDR3. J is TRBJ1-5 and V is TRBV20-1, with D unclear. The length of the CDR3 is 10 residues. The germline CDR1 and CDR2 sequences are DFQATT and SNEGSKA (reference sequence). The CDR3 nucleotides are TGCAGCGCTGGTTATCAGCCCCAGCATTTT. Translating it yields CSAGYQPQHF.

This chain uses TRBV4-2 with TRBJ2-4; D perhaps matches TRBD2 (6 bases). This CDR3 is 15 amino acids long. From germline, CDR1 is LGHNA and CDR2 YNFKEQ. V shed 6 bases and J shed 7 bases, with 19 bases lying between them. CDR3 bases: TGTGCCAGCAGTCGGGGGAAATCGATCGGGAACATTCAGTACTTC. This sequence encodes CASSRGKSIGNIQYF.

This clone was seen more than once but under ten times. The chain has TRBV27 and TRBJ2-7; D unclear. This CDR3 is 18 amino acids long. Trimming removed 3 bases from V and 2 bases from J, with 23 bases in between. Germline loops: CDR1 MNHEY, CDR2 SMNVEV (reference sequence). The CDR3 DNA follows: TGTGCCAGCAGTTTGGCCTCCGAGACTCCTCTACAACCCTACGAGCAGTACTTC. This translates into CASSLASETPLQPYEQYF.